These 32 T cell receptor beta chains share one sample of origin, sequenced in a study of blood T cell repertoires in COVID-19. Method: immunoSEQ multiplex PCR; TCRdb's copy keeps in-frame clones and lacks some. The table shows 180,000 or so clones, with approximately 84% occurring only once. The source material was peripheral blood. The source is a human donor with acute or convalescent COVID-19. The donor label of this sample is uncertain.

The CDR3 DNA reads TGTGCCAGCAGCCCACGGACAGATAGCAATCAGCCCCAGCATTTT. Its protein is CASSPRTDSNQPQHF. The V gene is TRBV9, the J gene TRBJ1-5; TRBD1 is a possible D gene (6 bases). V was clipped by 4 bases and J by 0 bases, with 11 bases between them. Germline values: CDR1 SGDLS, CDR2 YYNGEE. The CDR3 spans 15 residues.

The chain uses TRBV7-7 and TRBJ2-5; weak D call: TRBD1 (7 bases). Between the trimmed V and J ends, which lost 5 bases and 2 bases, there was a span of 15 bases. The CDR3 runs to 15 residues. CDR1 and CDR2 (germline): SSHAT, FNYEAQ (reference sequence). CDR3 DNA sequence: TGTGCCAGCAGCAAATTACAGGGGAGGCAAGAGACCCAGTACTTC. It encodes CASSKLQGRQETQYF.

This clone turned up a few times. This chain connects TRBV11-2 to TRBJ2-3, with D maybe TRBD2 (5 bases). CDR3 length equals 14 residues. The V and J ends lost 0 bases and 9 bases respectively, with 13 bases between them. Germline assignment: CDR1 SGHAT and CDR2 FQNNGV. The DNA of the CDR3 is TGTGCCAGCAGCTTAGATAAGGGAGCGAGGACGCAGTATTTT. Its translation is CASSLDKGARTQYF. Variable domain in full (rest from reference TRBV11-2 and TRBJ2-3): EAGVAQSPRYKIIEKRQSVAFWCNPISGHATLYWYQQILGQGPKLLIQFQNNGVVDDSQLPKDRFSAERLKGVDSTLKIQPAKLEDSAVYLCASSLDKGARTQYFGPGTRLTVL.

The chain has TRBV7-2 and TRBJ2-7; 11 bases are a match to TRBD2. Per germline, CDR1 SGHTA and CDR2 FQGNSA. This CDR3 comprises 15 residues. Unmatched junction bases numbered 7, after V lost 7 bases and J lost 2 bases. The CDR3 region is CASTLTSGKTYEQYF. The DNA of the CDR3 is TGTGCCAGCACGCTGACTAGCGGGAAAACCTACGAGCAGTACTTC.

V and J are TRBV7-2 and TRBJ2-1; no definite D call. The germline CDR1 and CDR2 sequences are SGHTA and FQGNSA. V gave up 2 bases and J gave up 2 bases, with 4 bases separating them. The CDR3 has 13 amino acids. CDR3 protein: CASSLSPYNEQFF. The CDR3 DNA sequence: TGTGCCAGCAGCTTAAGCCCCTACAATGAGCAGTTCTTC. The full variable domain, completed using reference TRBV7-2 and TRBJ2-1, is GAGVSQSPSNKVTEKGKDVELRCDPISGHTALYWYRQSLGQGLEFLIYFQGNSAPDKSGLPSDRFSAERTGGSVSTLTIQRTQQEDSAVYLCASSLSPYNEQFFGPGTRLTVL.

The chain couples TRBV10-3 to TRBJ1-2, with D possibly TRBD1 on 5 matching bases. Germline assignment: CDR1 ENHRY and CDR2 SYGVKD. The V gene lost 11 bases and the J gene lost 7 bases, with 14 bases spanning the gap. The CDR3 has 11 amino acids. Here the CDR3 reads CASGGSVGYTF. As DNA, the CDR3 is TGTGCCTCCGGGGGGTCGGTTGGCTACACCTTC.

The chain is built from TRBV15 and TRBJ1-6, with 8 bases aligning to TRBD1. Germline V gene sequence: CDR1 LNHNV, CDR2 YYDKDF (reference sequence). V was clipped by 2 bases and J by 7 bases; unmatched bases: 4. This CDR3 has 15 amino acids. The CDR3 sequence: CATSRQDRENSPLHF. CDR3 DNA sequence: TGTGCCACCAGCAGACAGGACAGGGAGAATTCACCCCTCCACTTT.

The CDR3 is CASSRRLANNEQFF. CDR3 DNA sequence: TGTGCCAGTAGCCGGAGGTTGGCTAACAATGAGCAGTTCTTC. V usage is TRBV19 and J usage is TRBJ2-1; D is perhaps TRBD2 (5 bases). The CDR3 covers 14 residues. Trimming removed 6 bases from V and 5 bases from J, with 14 bases in between. CDR1 and CDR2 from the germline V gene are LNHDA and SQIVND (reference sequence).

The V gene is TRBV24-1, the J gene TRBJ2-1; the match to TRBD2 covers 9 bases. Looked up from germline, CDR1 is KGHDR and CDR2 is SFDVKD. Trimming removed 4 bases from V and 8 bases from J; junction bases left unmatched: 8. There are 15 residues in the CDR3. As DNA, the CDR3 is TGTGCCACCAGTGACCCCGGACTAGCGACGGATGAGCAGTTCTTC. This codes for CATSDPGLATDEQFF.

The chain has TRBV27 and TRBJ2-3, with 10 positions matching TRBD2. This CDR3 region has 16 residues. The trim removed 5 bases at V and 0 bases at J, leaving 5 bases unmatched. The germline CDR1 and CDR2 sequences are MNHEY and SMNVEV (reference sequence). The CDR3 DNA reads as TGTGCCAGCAGTACCCGGACTAGCGGTAGCACAGATACGCAGTATTTT. Amino acid sequence: CASSTRTSGSTDTQYF.

The V call is TRBV20-1, the J call TRBJ1-3; no firm D call. The CDR3 sequence is 11 residues long. Germline V gene data show CDR1 as DFQATT and CDR2 as SNEGSKA (reference sequence). Between the trimmed V and J ends, which lost 6 bases and 2 bases, there was a span of 5 bases. This CDR3 reads CSATPGNTIYF. The DNA for the CDR3 is TGCAGTGCCACACCTGGAAACACCATATATTTT.

The gene calls are TRBV6-5 and TRBJ2-7; D not certain. V was clipped by 0 bases and J by 3 bases, with 9 bases between them. This CDR3 comprises 14 residues. Germline loops: CDR1 MNHEY, CDR2 SVGAGI. The CDR3 reads CASSYSYRNYEQYF. The CDR3 coding sequence is TGTGCCAGCAGTTACTCGTACAGAAACTACGAGCAGTACTTC.

This clone was seen just once. V is TRBV7-9 and J is TRBJ2-5; 7 bases match TRBD2. The length of the CDR3 is 15 residues. V gave up 4 bases and J gave up 2 bases; unmatched junction bases: 7. CDR1 SEHNR and CDR2 FQNEAQ come from the germline V gene (reference sequence). The CDR3: CASSSWTRSQETQYF. CDR3 nucleotides: TGTGCCAGCAGCTCCTGGACTAGATCTCAAGAGACCCAGTACTTC.

This chain uses TRBV3-1 (or the pseudogene TRBV3-2) with TRBJ2-6, with 7 bases that match TRBD1. This CDR3 contains 19 residues. CDR1 and CDR2 (germline): LGHDT, YNNKEL (reference sequence). After removal of 0 bases from V and 4 bases from J, the junction contained 12 bases not matched to a gene. The CDR3 DNA reads TGTGCCAGCAGCCAAGATAAGGGTGGCAGGGGGACCGGGGCCAACGTCCTGACTTTC. Amino acid sequence: CASSQDKGGRGTGANVLTF.

The chain joins TRBV18 to TRBJ1-6; D is perhaps TRBD1 (5 bases). This CDR3 is 15 amino acids long. V lost 3 bases and J 5 bases, leaving 11 bases between the germline ends. The germline V gene encodes CDR1 KGHSH and CDR2 LQKENI. Here the CDR3 reads CASSPQGPDNSPLHF. The CDR3 DNA sequence: TGTGCCAGCTCACCCCAGGGCCCTGATAATTCACCCCTCCACTTT.

This chain uses TRBV5-1 with TRBJ2-2, with D perhaps TRBD1 (6 bases). This CDR3 has 14 amino acids. Deletions cut 4 bases from V and 5 bases from J, with 12 bases between. Germline V CDR1 and CDR2: SGHRS, YFSETQ. The CDR3 region is CASSIAGVTGELFF. The CDR3 DNA reads TGCGCCAGCAGCATCGCAGGGGTAACCGGGGAGCTGTTTTTT.

The rearrangement uses TRBV27 and TRBJ1-5; TRBD1 is a possible D gene (5 bases). The ends were cut back, 3 bases at V and 6 bases at J, with 12 bases in the middle. Germline-derived CDR1 and CDR2 are MNHEY and SMNVEV (reference sequence). The CDR3 runs 14 residues. CDR3 bases: TGTGCCAGCAGTTTCGGGGGTCGCGGTCAGCCCCAGCATTTT. Its protein is CASSFGGRGQPQHF.

This clone was seen only a few times. This chain uses TRBV27 with TRBJ2-4; maybe TRBD1 (6 bases). CDR1 is MNHEY and CDR2 is SMNVEV in the germline V gene (reference sequence). The CDR3 loop spans 17 amino acids. The ends were cut back, 1 base at V and 0 bases at J, with 13 bases in the middle. The CDR3 here is CASSLWAPGVAKNIQYF. The CDR3 DNA sequence: TGTGCCAGCAGTTTATGGGCCCCAGGGGTAGCCAAAAACATTCAGTACTTC.

This chain connects TRBV6-1 to TRBJ1-6; TRBD1 might be the D (5 bases). Germline-derived CDR1 and CDR2 are MNHNS and SASEGT. Trimming shortened V by 3 bases and J by 0 bases, and 18 bases separated the two germline ends. This CDR3 comprises 19 residues. CDR3 DNA sequence: TGTGCCAGCAGTGATCAGGGAATGAGGCTTAGCTCCTATAATTCACCCCTCCACTTT. This codes for CASSDQGMRLSSYNSPLHF.

As DNA, the CDR3 is TGTGCCTGGAGTGGCCCGGGACTAGTGAGCACAGATACGCAGTATTTT. As protein: CAWSGPGLVSTDTQYF. V and J are TRBV30 and TRBJ2-3; 8 nucleotides agree with TRBD2. Germline CDR1 GTSNPN, CDR2 SVGIG (reference sequence). The CDR3 loop spans 16 amino acids. The V gene end was trimmed by 1 base and the J gene end by 0 bases; junction bases not matched to a gene: 6.

This chain joins TRBV5-1 and TRBJ2-1; 9 positions match TRBD2. V trimming: 1 base; J trimming: 7 bases; junction bases outside the gene matches: 3. Germline V gives CDR1 SGHRS, CDR2 YFSETQ. The CDR3 is 14 amino acids. The CDR3 nucleotides are TGCGCCAGCAGCTTGAATAGCGGGGGTAATGAGCAGTTCTTC. Translated: CASSLNSGGNEQFF.

The rearrangement links TRBV28 to TRBJ1-5, with a tentative D call TRBD1 (5 bases). V dropped 5 bases and J dropped 3 bases, with 11 bases sitting between them. CDR3 length: 14 residues. Germline lookup yields CDR1 MDHEN and CDR2 SYDVKM. CDR3 sequence (DNA): TGTGCCAGCAGTCCCCCAGGGTACAATCAGCCCCAGCATTTT. Its translation: CASSPPGYNQPQHF.

The V call is TRBV5-8, the J call TRBJ2-2; the match to TRBD2 covers 7 bases. The germline CDR1 and CDR2 sequences are SGHTS and YDEGEE. The CDR3 has 15 residues. The V segment lost 6 bases and the J segment 4 bases; nucleotides outside the gene matches: 9. The CDR3 loop is CASKVVGTTTGELFF. The CDR3 DNA reads TGTGCCAGCAAGGTTGTCGGGACTACCACCGGGGAGCTGTTTTTT.

V is TRBV20-1 and J is TRBJ2-3, with D perhaps matching TRBD2 (5 bases). Germline loops: CDR1 DFQATT, CDR2 SNEGSKA (reference sequence). The CDR3 runs 11 residues. Trimming took off 4 bases at V and 5 bases at J, with 7 bases between the two ends. This chain's CDR3 is CSANSVDTQYF. The CDR3 DNA reads TGCAGTGCTAATAGCGTAGATACGCAGTATTTT.

The chain combines TRBV3-1 (or the pseudogene TRBV3-2) with TRBJ1-2; D is perhaps TRBD1 (5 bases). The V gene's germline CDR1 is LGHDT and CDR2 YNNKEL (reference sequence). V was pared by 4 bases and J by 1 base, with 16 bases between. This CDR3 has 16 amino acids. Here the CDR3 reads CASSRLDGAGNYGYTF. The CDR3 DNA reads TGTGCCAGCAGCCGACTGGATGGGGCTGGTAACTATGGCTACACCTTC.

This clone was detected only a few times. The chain has TRBV7-9 and TRBJ2-1; 7 positions match TRBD2. Losses at the gene ends were 5 bases for V and 7 bases for J; bases not matched to a gene: 8. This CDR3 has 14 amino acids. Germline V CDR1 and CDR2: SEHNR, FQNEAQ (reference sequence). The CDR3 sequence: CASSKSLAVNEQFF. CDR3 DNA: TGTGCCAGCAGCAAGTCTCTAGCGGTTAATGAGCAGTTCTTC.

This clone was observed a few times. The genes are TRBV19 and TRBJ2-3; 7 nucleotides agree with TRBD1. V shed 5 bases, J shed 3 bases, and the junction held 2 bases outside the gene matches. Germline V CDR1 and CDR2: LNHDA, SQIVND (reference sequence). The CDR3 is 13 amino acids. The CDR3 DNA sequence: TGTGCCAGTAGTCCGACAGGGACAGATACGCAGTATTTT. This gives the protein CASSPTGTDTQYF.

This chain joins TRBV9 and TRBJ2-5; TRBD2 aligns across 9 bases. This CDR3 comprises 16 residues. The V and J ends lost 1 base and 1 base, in that order; junction bases with no gene match: 5. Per germline, CDR1 SGDLS and CDR2 YYNGEE. CDR3 region: CASSVRSGRFQETQYF. CDR3 DNA sequence: TGTGCCAGCAGCGTAAGGAGCGGGAGGTTCCAAGAGACCCAGTACTTC.

The chain recombines TRBV19 with TRBJ2-1; 11 positions match TRBD1. After removal of 3 bases from V and 7 bases from J, the junction contained 8 bases not matched to a gene. CDR3 length equals 16 residues. Germline CDR1 reads LNHDA; CDR2 reads SQIVND (reference sequence). CDR3 DNA: TGTGCCAGTAGTATGCCCGGGACAGGGGGTGCGAATGAGCAGTTCTTC. It yields the protein CASSMPGTGGANEQFF. The entire variable domain, with the rest obtained from reference TRBV19 and TRBJ2-1, is as follows: DGGITQSPKYLFRKEGQNVTLSCEQNLNHDAMYWYRQDPGQGLRLIYYSQIVNDFQKGDIAEGYSVSREKKESFPLTVTSAQKNPTAFYLCASSMPGTGGANEQFFGPGTRLTVL.

The chain links TRBV6-6 to TRBJ1-2; no clear D. Germline CDR1 and CDR2: MNHNY and SVGAGI (reference sequence). The CDR3 totals 11 residues. The CDR3 spells CGVAGISGYTF. Written as DNA, the CDR3 is TGTGGGGTTGCGGGGATAAGTGGCTACACCTTC.

This clone was detected only a few times. The rearrangement uses TRBV24-1 and TRBJ1-1; weak D call: TRBD1 (6 bases). CDR1 and CDR2 (germline): KGHDR, SFDVKD. The CDR3 is made up of 15 amino acids. The V end was cut by 7 bases, the J end by 0 bases, with 14 bases between. The CDR3 coding sequence is TGTGCCACCAGAGATAACAGGGCTCTGAACACTGAAGCTTTCTTT. It translates to CATRDNRALNTEAFF.

V gene TRBV18 combines with J gene TRBJ2-5; possibly TRBD2 for D (5 bases). The CDR3 contains 17 residues. In germline, CDR1 is KGHSH, CDR2 LQKENI. Trimming removed 0 bases from V and 3 bases from J, with 17 bases in between. The DNA for the CDR3 is TGTGCCAGCTCACCACCTGTTCAGCGGAAAAGGGAAGAGACCCAGTACTTC. Residues: CASSPPVQRKREETQYF. The full variable domain, its missing parts supplied by reference TRBV18 and TRBJ2-5, is NAGVMQNPRHLVRRRGQEARLRCSPMKGHSHVYWYRQLPEEGLKFMVYLQKENIIDESGMPKERFSAEFPKEGPSILRIQQVVRGDSAAYFCASSPPVQRKREETQYFGPGTRLLVL.